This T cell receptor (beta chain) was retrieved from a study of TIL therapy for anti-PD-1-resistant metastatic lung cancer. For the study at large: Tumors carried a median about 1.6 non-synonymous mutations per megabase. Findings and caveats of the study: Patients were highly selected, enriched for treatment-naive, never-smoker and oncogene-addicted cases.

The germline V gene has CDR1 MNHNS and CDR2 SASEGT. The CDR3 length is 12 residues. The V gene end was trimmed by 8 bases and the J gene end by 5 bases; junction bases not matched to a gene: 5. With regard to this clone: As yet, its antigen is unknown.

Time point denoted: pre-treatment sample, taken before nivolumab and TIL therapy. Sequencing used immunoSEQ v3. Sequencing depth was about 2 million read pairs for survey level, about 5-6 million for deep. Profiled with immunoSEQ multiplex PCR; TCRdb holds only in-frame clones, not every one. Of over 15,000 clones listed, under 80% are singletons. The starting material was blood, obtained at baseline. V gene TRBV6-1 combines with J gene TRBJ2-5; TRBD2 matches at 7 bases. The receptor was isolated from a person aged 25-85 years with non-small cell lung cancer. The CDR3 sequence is CASGERDETQYF. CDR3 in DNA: TGTGCCAGCGGCGAGCGGGACGAGACCCAGTACTTC.